Presented here are 24 T cell receptor beta chains from one specimen sequenced in a study of T cell responses to AZD1222 COVID-19 vaccine. The data were produced by immunoSEQ multiplex PCR, yet TCRdb's version contains in-frame clones alone and is incomplete. The sample includes approximately 150,000 clones, almost 95% seen only once; the top ten take less than 2.5%. The input for sequencing was peripheral blood, taken on day 0 of AZD1222 vaccination. The receptor set was obtained from an adult in good health.

J is TRBJ2-4 and V is TRBV6-1; no reliable D call. The length of the CDR3 is 16 residues. V dropped 1 base and J dropped 4 bases, with 14 bases sitting between them. Germline V gene lookup returns CDR1 MNHNS and CDR2 SASEGT. The CDR3 here is CASSEDYVDPKNIQYF. CDR3 DNA: TGTGCCAGCAGTGAAGATTACGTGGACCCTAAAAACATTCAGTACTTC.

The chain employs TRBV5-4 and TRBJ1-3; D possibly corresponds to TRBD1 (6 bases). Trimming shortened V by 0 bases and J by 4 bases, and 11 bases separated the two germline ends. CDR1 is SGHNT and CDR2 is YYREEE in the germline V gene (reference sequence). This CDR3 is built from 15 residues. Here the CDR3 reads CASSLVGGVGNTIYF. The CDR3 DNA reads TGTGCCAGCAGCTTGGTGGGGGGCGTCGGAAACACCATATATTTT.

The genes are TRBV19 and TRBJ1-6, with a possible D match to TRBD1 (5 bases). The germline CDR1 and CDR2 sequences are LNHDA and SQIVND (reference sequence). The CDR3 loop spans 15 amino acids. V lost 3 bases, J lost 6 bases, and 12 bases lay in between. The chain's CDR3 is CASSIGAAGNSPLHF. Written as DNA, the CDR3 is TGTGCCAGTAGTATTGGGGCAGCTGGTAATTCACCCCTCCACTTT.

The chain employs TRBV2 and TRBJ1-5, with D possibly matching TRBD1 (5 bases). Germline CDR1 reads SNHLY; CDR2 reads FYNNEI. The CDR3 spans 14 residues. Trimming left V 7 bases short and J 7 bases short, with 17 bases between. The CDR3 loop reads CASTVSGGRQPQHF. The CDR3 nucleotides are TGTGCCAGCACCGTCAGCGGGGGAAGGCAGCCCCAGCATTTT.

A remark on this clone: The junction departs from the called germline gene at one end, perhaps through a read error. The sample has other DNA sequences that encode this CDR3 too. V usage is TRBV18 and J usage is TRBJ2-5; D remains ambiguous. The CDR3 spans 12 residues. Germline assignment: CDR1 KGHSH and CDR2 LQKENI. The CDR3: CASSPNQETQYF. The CDR3 DNA sequence: TGTGCCAGCTCACCTAACCAGGAGACCCAGTACTTC.

The genes are TRBV2 and TRBJ2-3; 10 bases map to TRBD1. The CDR3 is made up of 15 amino acids. Trimming took 6 bases from V and 3 from J; bases not matched to a gene: 6. CDR1 and CDR2 (germline): SNHLY, FYNNEI. The CDR3 nucleotides read TGTGCCAGCAGCCCCGGGACAGGGGTGACAGATACGCAGTATTTT. Residues: CASSPGTGVTDTQYF. The full variable domain, rest sourced from reference TRBV2 and TRBJ2-3, is EPEVTQTPSHQVTQMGQEVILRCVPISNHLYFYWYRQILGQKVEFLVSFYNNEISEKSEIFDDQFSVERPDGSNFTLKIRSTKLEDSAMYFCASSPGTGVTDTQYFGPGTRLTVL.

CDR3 residues: CASSQDRGGAQYF. The CDR3 DNA sequence: TGCGCCAGCAGCCAAGACCGAGGCGGGGCCCAGTACTTC. V usage is TRBV4-3 and J usage is TRBJ2-5, with D maybe TRBD2 (6 bases). The CDR3 spans 13 residues. With 0 bases removed from V and 9 bases from J, the gap between germline ends came to 11 bases. Germline CDR1 reads LGHNA; CDR2 reads YSLEER.

The V gene is TRBV5-1, the J gene TRBJ2-7; the match to TRBD2 covers 8 bases. This CDR3 has 15 amino acids. The J segment lost 5 bases and the V segment lost 0 bases, leaving 7 bases of the junction unmatched. Germline V gives CDR1 SGHRS, CDR2 YFSETQ. The CDR3 sequence: CASSLAGGAGDEQYF. For the CDR3, the DNA is TGCGCCAGCAGCTTGGCCGGGGGGGCCGGGGACGAGCAGTACTTC.

The V gene is TRBV5-1, the J gene TRBJ1-1; D uncertain. This CDR3 has 12 residues. Germline loops: CDR1 SGHRS, CDR2 YFSETQ. V shed 6 bases and J shed 3 bases, with 9 bases lying between them. The CDR3 region has the DNA TGCGCCAGCAAGAGAGGCGACACTGAAGCTTTCTTT. The encoded protein is CASKRGDTEAFF.

The J gene is TRBJ2-7, the V gene TRBV14, with unresolved D. Trimming took off 0 bases at V and 3 bases at J, with 9 bases between the two ends. Germline assignment: CDR1 SGHDN and CDR2 FVKESK. The CDR3 has 14 amino acids. CDR3 DNA: TGTGCCAGCAGCCAAGATGCCCCGAACTACGAGCAGTACTTC. This gives the protein CASSQDAPNYEQYF.

The chain is built from TRBV12-5 and TRBJ2-7; the D gene is possibly TRBD1 (5 bases). The CDR3 length is 13 residues. Germline lookup yields CDR1 LGHNT and CDR2 FRNRAP. V was trimmed by 8 bases and J by 5 bases, leaving 16 bases between them. The CDR3 region has the DNA TGTGCTAGTTCCATCTCAGGGTTGAACGAGCAGTACTTC. Translating it yields CASSISGLNEQYF.

The chain recombines TRBV6-1 with TRBJ1-6; 7 bases agree with TRBD1. This CDR3 contains 15 residues. Unmatched junction bases numbered 8, after V lost 3 bases and J lost 9 bases. Germline-derived CDR1 and CDR2 are MNHNS and SASEGT. CDR3: CASSELGQSGSPLHF. CDR3 nucleotide sequence: TGTGCCAGCAGTGAGCTGGGACAGTCGGGTTCACCCCTCCACTTT.

The chain is built from TRBV5-4 and TRBJ1-2, with a tentative D call TRBD1 (6 bases). V dropped 6 bases and J dropped 3 bases, with 15 bases sitting between them. This CDR3 is built from 14 residues. Germline CDR1 SGHNT, CDR2 YYREEE (reference sequence). The CDR3 region is CASNPGGADYGYTF. CDR3 coding DNA: TGTGCCAGCAACCCGGGGGGGGCGGACTATGGCTACACCTTC.

V usage is TRBV29-1 and J usage is TRBJ1-2, with D tentatively TRBD1 (5 bases). The germline V and J ends were trimmed by 7 bases and 4 bases, with 13 bases remaining between them. The CDR3 is 12 residues long. Germline V gene data show CDR1 as SQVTM and CDR2 as ANQGSEA. The CDR3 region is CSAGDGFYGYTF. In nucleotides, the CDR3 is TGCAGCGCGGGGGACGGGTTCTATGGCTACACCTTC.

The chain carries TRBV11-2 and TRBJ2-7, with D perhaps matching TRBD1 or TRBD2 (5 bases each). Germline V lookup: CDR1 SGHAT, CDR2 FQNNGV. The V gene lost 0 bases and the J gene lost 9 bases, with 21 bases spanning the gap. The CDR3 is 16 amino acids. This CDR3 reads CASSLEWSGQRGGQYF. The CDR3 nucleotides are TGTGCCAGCAGCTTAGAGTGGAGCGGCCAACGTGGGGGGCAGTACTTC.

This sequence joins TRBV7-6 and TRBJ2-3; 11 bases line up with TRBD2. V lost 2 bases and J lost 6; bases outside the gene matches: 4. Germline CDR1 SGHVS, CDR2 FNYEAQ. This CDR3 contains 15 residues. In DNA form, the CDR3 reads TGTGCCAGCAGCTTAATAGCGGGAGGGCCGGATACGCAGTATTTT. It translates to CASSLIAGGPDTQYF.

V usage is TRBV11-2 and J usage is TRBJ2-2, with 10 bases matching TRBD2. This CDR3 has 16 amino acids. CDR1 SGHAT and CDR2 FQNNGV come from the germline V gene. Germline trimming cut 2 bases from V and 3 bases from J; bases unmatched to any gene: 3. CDR3 in DNA: TGTGCCAGCAGCTTACTAGCGGGAGACCACACCGGGGAGCTGTTTTTT. Encoded protein: CASSLLAGDHTGELFF.

The chain employs TRBV7-2 and TRBJ2-2, with 9 bases fitting TRBD2. Germline CDR1 SGHTA, CDR2 FQGNSA. V lost 1 base, J lost 7 bases, and 7 bases stayed unmatched. The length of the CDR3 is 16 residues. CDR3 region: CASSLDSGSWVGELFF. The CDR3 DNA reads TGTGCCAGCAGCTTAGATAGCGGGAGTTGGGTCGGGGAGCTGTTTTTT.

This clone was observed once. The CDR3 loop is CASGAGEETQYF. The CDR3 DNA reads TGTGCCAGCGGGGCGGGAGAAGAGACCCAGTACTTC. The V call is TRBV6-6, the J call TRBJ2-5; 7 bases align to TRBD2. Germline trimming cut 8 bases from V and 3 bases from J; bases unmatched to any gene: 3. The CDR3 runs to 12 residues. The germline gives CDR1 MNHNY, CDR2 SVGAGI (reference sequence).

This clone was recorded a few times. The chain is built from TRBV4-1 and TRBJ1-6, with a tentative D call TRBD1 (5 bases). CDR1 and CDR2 from the germline V gene are MGHRA and YSYEKL. V lost 1 base and J 3 bases, leaving 10 bases between the germline ends. The CDR3 contains 16 residues. The CDR3 region has the DNA TGCGCCAGCAGCCAAGGGGCCGGGGGCTATAATTCACCCCTCCACTTT. Protein: CASSQGAGGYNSPLHF.

V and J are TRBV28 and TRBJ1-1; D remains unclear. The CDR3 totals 13 residues. The V gene's germline CDR1 is MDHEN and CDR2 SYDVKM. Trimming left V 2 bases short and J 3 bases short, with 7 bases between. This chain's CDR3 is CASSLDGDTEAFF. CDR3 nucleotides: TGTGCCAGCAGTTTAGATGGCGACACTGAAGCTTTCTTT.

The gene calls are TRBV11-2 and TRBJ2-3; TRBD2 agrees at 11 bases. This CDR3 is built from 15 residues. Germline values: CDR1 SGHAT, CDR2 FQNNGV. V lost 5 bases, J lost 5 bases, and 6 bases stayed unmatched. The CDR3 bases are TGTGCCAGCAGCACCCGACTAGCGGGAAGAGATACGCAGTATTTT. Translating gives CASSTRLAGRDTQYF.

With respect to this clone: Other DNA sequences of this sample code for an identical CDR3. The chain employs TRBV18 and TRBJ2-7; D uncertain. Trimming took 0 bases from V and 2 from J, leaving 8 bases between them. CDR3 length equals 14 residues. Germline values: CDR1 KGHSH, CDR2 LQKENI. CDR3 DNA: TGTGCCAGCTCACCACCGCCAGGAACCTACGAGCAGTACTTC. It translates to CASSPPPGTYEQYF. The full variable domain, with the rest looked up from reference TRBV18 and TRBJ2-7, is NAGVMQNPRHLVRRRGQEARLRCSPMKGHSHVYWYRQLPEEGLKFMVYLQKENIIDESGMPKERFSAEFPKEGPSILRIQQVVRGDSAAYFCASSPPPGTYEQYFGPGTRLTVT.

V is TRBV7-3 and J is TRBJ1-5, with D hard to call. Trimming left V 2 bases short and J 2 bases short, with 10 bases between. CDR1 and CDR2 from the germline V gene are SGHTA and FQGTGA. This CDR3 region has 15 residues. CDR3 nucleotide sequence: TGTGCCAGCAGCTTAGGGTTGGCGGGCAATCAGCCCCAGCATTTT. Amino acid sequence: CASSLGLAGNQPQHF.